The T cell receptor beta chain described here comes from a study of T cell repertoires in cytomegalovirus infection. Across the whole study: Indicated by public TCR beta signatures were CMV infection and matching HLA type.

This CDR3 region has 17 residues. Germline-derived CDR1 and CDR2 are SGHTA and FQGNSA. This clonotype has a count of ten or more. An end of the junction does not agree with germline; a read error may underlie this. TCRdb ran MiXCR on the reads and lists one entry per CDR3 protein. The sample records around 550,000 distinct CDR3 sequences, about 25% being singletons. The V call is TRBV7-2, the J call TRBJ2-6; D may be TRBD2 (6 bases). The TCR was taken from a human donor in good health (CMV status not recorded). Some clones in this sample may be carry-over from other donors' samples. The sequencing input was PBMCs. The CDR3 protein is CASSLEVGGTGANVLTF. The CDR3 region has the DNA TGTGCCAGCAGTTTAGAGGTCGGGGGAACTGGGGCCAACGTCCTGACTTTC.